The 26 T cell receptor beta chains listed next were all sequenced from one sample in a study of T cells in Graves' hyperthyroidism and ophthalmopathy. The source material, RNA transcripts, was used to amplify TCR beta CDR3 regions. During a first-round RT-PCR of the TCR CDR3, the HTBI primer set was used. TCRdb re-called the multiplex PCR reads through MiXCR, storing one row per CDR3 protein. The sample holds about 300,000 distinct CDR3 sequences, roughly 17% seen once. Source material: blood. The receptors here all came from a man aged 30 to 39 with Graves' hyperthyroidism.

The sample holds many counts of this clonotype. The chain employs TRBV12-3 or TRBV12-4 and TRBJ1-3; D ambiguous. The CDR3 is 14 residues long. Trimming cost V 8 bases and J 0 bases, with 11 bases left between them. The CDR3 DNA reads TGTGCCAGCGCCCTGGGAGGCTCTGGAAACACCATATATTTT. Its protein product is CASALGGSGNTIYF.

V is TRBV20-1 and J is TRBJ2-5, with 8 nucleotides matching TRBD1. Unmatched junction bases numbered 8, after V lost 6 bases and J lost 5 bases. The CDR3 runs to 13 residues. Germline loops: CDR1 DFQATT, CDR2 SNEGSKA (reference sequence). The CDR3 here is CSATDRGWETQYF. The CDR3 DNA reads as TGCAGTGCCACCGACAGGGGTTGGGAGACCCAGTACTTC.

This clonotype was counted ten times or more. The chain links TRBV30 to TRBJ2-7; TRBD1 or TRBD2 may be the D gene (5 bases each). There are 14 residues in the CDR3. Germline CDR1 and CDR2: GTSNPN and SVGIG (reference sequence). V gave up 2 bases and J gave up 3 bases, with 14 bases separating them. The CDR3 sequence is CAWSSRDGNYEQYF. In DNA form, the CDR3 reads TGTGCCTGGAGTTCCCGGGACGGAAACTACGAGCAGTACTTC.

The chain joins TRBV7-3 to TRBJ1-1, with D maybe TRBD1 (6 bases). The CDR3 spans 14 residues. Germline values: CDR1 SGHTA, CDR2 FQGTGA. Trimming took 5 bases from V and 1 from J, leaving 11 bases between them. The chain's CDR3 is CASSPQGWNTEAFF. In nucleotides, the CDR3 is TGTGCCAGCAGCCCACAGGGATGGAACACTGAAGCTTTCTTT.

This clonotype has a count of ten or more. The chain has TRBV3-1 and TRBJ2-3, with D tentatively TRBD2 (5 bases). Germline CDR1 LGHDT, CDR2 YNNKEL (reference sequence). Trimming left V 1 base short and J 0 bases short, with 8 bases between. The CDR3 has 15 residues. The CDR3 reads CASSQGGVSTDTQYF. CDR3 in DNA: TGTGCCAGCAGCCAAGGGGGAGTTAGCACAGATACGCAGTATTTT.

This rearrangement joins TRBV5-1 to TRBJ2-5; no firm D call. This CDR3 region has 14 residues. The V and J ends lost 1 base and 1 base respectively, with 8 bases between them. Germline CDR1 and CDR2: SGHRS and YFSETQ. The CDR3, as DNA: TGCGCCAGCAGCTTGCCCAACACCCAAGAGACCCAGTACTTC. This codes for CASSLPNTQETQYF.

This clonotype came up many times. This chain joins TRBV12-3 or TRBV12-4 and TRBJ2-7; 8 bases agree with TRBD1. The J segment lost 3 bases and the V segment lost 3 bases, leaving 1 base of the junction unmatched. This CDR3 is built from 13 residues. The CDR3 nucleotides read TGTGCCAGCAGTTTTGACAGGGGCTACGAGCAGTACTTC. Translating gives CASSFDRGYEQYF.

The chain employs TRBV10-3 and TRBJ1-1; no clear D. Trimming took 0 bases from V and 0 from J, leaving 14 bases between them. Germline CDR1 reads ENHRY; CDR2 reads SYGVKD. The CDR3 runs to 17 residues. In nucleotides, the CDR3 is TGTGCCATCAGTGAGTCGAAGATCAGCCCCATGAACACTGAAGCTTTCTTT. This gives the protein CAISESKISPMNTEAFF.

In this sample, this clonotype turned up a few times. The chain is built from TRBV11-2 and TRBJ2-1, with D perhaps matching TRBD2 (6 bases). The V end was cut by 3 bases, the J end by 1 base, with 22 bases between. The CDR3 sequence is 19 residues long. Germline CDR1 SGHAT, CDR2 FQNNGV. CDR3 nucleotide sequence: TGTGCCAGCAGCTTTCCTCGACGACTTTCGCGGGGTTCCTACAATGAGCAGTTCTTC. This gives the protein CASSFPRRLSRGSYNEQFF. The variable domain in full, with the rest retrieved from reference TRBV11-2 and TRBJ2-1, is EAGVAQSPRYKIIEKRQSVAFWCNPISGHATLYWYQQILGQGPKLLIQFQNNGVVDDSQLPKDRFSAERLKGVDSTLKIQPAKLEDSAVYLCASSFPRRLSRGSYNEQFFGPGTRLTVL.

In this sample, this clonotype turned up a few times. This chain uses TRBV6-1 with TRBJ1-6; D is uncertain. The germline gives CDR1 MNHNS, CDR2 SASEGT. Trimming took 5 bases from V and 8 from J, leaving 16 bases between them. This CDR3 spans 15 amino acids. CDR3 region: CASSSRPLGDSPLHF. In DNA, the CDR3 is TGTGCCAGCAGTTCGCGGCCTCTCGGGGATTCACCCCTCCACTTT.

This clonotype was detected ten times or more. The CDR3 is CASSLIPSGGLTDTQYF. CDR3 nucleotides: TGTGCCAGCAGTTTAATCCCTAGCGGGGGACTCACAGATACGCAGTATTTT. This sequence joins TRBV12-3 or TRBV12-4 and TRBJ2-3, with 10 nucleotides matching TRBD2. The CDR3 consists of 17 residues. Trimming took 2 bases from V and 2 from J; bases not matched to a gene: 7.

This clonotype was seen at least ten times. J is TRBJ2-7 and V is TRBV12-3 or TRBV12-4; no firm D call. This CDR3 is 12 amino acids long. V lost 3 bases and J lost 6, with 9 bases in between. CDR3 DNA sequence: TGTGCCAGCAGTTTTGATAGTGTCGAGCAGTACTTC. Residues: CASSFDSVEQYF.

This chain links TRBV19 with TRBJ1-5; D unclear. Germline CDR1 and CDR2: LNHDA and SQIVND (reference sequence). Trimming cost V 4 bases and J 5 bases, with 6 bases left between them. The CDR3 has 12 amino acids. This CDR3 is CASSNLDQPQHF. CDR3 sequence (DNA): TGTGCCAGTAGTAATCTTGATCAGCCCCAGCATTTT.

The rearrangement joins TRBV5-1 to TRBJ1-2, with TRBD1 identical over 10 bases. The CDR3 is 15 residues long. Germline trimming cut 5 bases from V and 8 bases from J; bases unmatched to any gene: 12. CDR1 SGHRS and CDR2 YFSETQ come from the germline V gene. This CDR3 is CASRTGTGVILGYTF. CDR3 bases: TGCGCCAGCAGGACCGGGACAGGGGTGATCTTGGGCTACACCTTC. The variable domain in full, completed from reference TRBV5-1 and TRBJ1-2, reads KAGVTQTPRYLIKTRGQQVTLSCSPISGHRSVSWYQQTPGQGLQFLFEYFSETQRNKGNFPGRFSGRQFSNSRSEMNVSTLELGDSALYLCASRTGTGVILGYTFGSGTRLTVV.

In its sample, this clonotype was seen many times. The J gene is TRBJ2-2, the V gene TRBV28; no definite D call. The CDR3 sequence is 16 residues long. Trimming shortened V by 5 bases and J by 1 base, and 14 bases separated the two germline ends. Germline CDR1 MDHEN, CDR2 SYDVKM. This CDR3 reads CASSANSWGNTGELFF. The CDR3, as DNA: TGTGCCAGCAGTGCCAACTCCTGGGGGAACACCGGGGAGCTGTTTTTT.

As DNA, the CDR3 is TGTGCCAGCAGCCGCCTGGGGGGAAGCCATGGCTACACCTTC. Its translation is CASSRLGGSHGYTF. The chain recombines TRBV3-1 with TRBJ1-2; possibly TRBD1 for D (5 bases). CDR3 length equals 14 residues. The V gene's germline CDR1 is LGHDT and CDR2 YNNKEL (reference sequence). V lost 4 bases and J 6 bases, leaving 15 bases between the germline ends.

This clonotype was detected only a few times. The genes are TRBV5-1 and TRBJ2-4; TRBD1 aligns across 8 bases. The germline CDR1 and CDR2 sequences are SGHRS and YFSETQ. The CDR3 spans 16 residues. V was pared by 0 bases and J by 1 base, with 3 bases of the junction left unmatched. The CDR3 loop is CASSLDRGVAKNIQYF. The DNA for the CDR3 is TGCGCCAGCAGCTTGGACAGGGGGGTGGCCAAAAACATTCAGTACTTC.

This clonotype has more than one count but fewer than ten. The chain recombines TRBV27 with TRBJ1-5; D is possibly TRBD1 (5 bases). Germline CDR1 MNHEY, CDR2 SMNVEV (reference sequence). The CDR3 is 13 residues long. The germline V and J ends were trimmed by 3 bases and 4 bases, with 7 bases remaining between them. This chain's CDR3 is CASSFEGNQPQHF. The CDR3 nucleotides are TGTGCCAGCAGTTTTGAGGGGAATCAGCCCCAGCATTTT.

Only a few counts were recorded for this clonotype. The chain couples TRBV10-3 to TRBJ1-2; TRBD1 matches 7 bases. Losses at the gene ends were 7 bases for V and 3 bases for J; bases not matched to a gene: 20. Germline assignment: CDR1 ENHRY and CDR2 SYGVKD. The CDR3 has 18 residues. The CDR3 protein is CAITPEGVVTGADYGYTF. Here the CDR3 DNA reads TGTGCCATCACCCCGGAGGGAGTGGTCACAGGGGCGGACTATGGCTACACCTTC.

CDR3 DNA: TGTGCCAGTAAACCTAATAGGGGGGGCACAGATACGCAGTATTTT. Its translation is CASKPNRGGTDTQYF. The V call is TRBV19, the J call TRBJ2-3; D may correspond to TRBD1 or TRBD2 (6 bases each). CDR3 length: 15 residues. V lost 7 bases, J lost 1 base, and 15 bases lay in between. Germline CDR1 reads LNHDA; CDR2 reads SQIVND (reference sequence).

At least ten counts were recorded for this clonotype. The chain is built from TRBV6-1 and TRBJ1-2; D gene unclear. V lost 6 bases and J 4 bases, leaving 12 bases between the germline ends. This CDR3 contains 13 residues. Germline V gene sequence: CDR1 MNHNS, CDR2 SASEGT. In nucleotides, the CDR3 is TGTGCCAGCAGAGACGGGATCGGCTATGGCTACACCTTC. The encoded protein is CASRDGIGYGYTF.

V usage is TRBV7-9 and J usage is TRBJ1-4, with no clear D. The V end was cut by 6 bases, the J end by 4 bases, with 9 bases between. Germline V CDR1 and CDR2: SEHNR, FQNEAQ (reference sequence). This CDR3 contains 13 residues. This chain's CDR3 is CASSPANNEKLFF. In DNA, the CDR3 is TGTGCCAGCAGTCCCGCTAATAATGAAAAACTGTTTTTT.

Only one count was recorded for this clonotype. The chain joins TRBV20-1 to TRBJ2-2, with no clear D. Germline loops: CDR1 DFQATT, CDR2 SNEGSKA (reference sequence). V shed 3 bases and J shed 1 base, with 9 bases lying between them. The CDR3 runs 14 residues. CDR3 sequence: CSASGARNTGELFF. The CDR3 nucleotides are TGCAGTGCTAGCGGCGCGCGGAACACCGGGGAGCTGTTTTTT.

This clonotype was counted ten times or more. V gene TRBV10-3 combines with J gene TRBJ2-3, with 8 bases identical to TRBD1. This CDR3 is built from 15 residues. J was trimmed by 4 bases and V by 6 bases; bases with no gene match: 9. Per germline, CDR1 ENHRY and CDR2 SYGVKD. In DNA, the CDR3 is TGTGCCATCAGGGACCACAGGGGGAAGGCAGATACGCAGTATTTT. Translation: CAIRDHRGKADTQYF.

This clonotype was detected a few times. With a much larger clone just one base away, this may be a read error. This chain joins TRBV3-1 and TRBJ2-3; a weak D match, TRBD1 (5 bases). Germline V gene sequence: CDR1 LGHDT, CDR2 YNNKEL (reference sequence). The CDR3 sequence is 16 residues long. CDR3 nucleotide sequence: TGTGCCAGCAACCAACGACAGTTTTTGGACACAGATACGCAGTATTTT. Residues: CASNQRQFLDTDTQYF.

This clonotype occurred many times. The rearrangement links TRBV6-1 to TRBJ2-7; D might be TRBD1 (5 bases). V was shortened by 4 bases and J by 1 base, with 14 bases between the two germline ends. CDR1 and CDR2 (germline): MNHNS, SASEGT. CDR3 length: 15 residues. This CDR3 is CASSATDNLSYEQYF. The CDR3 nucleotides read TGTGCCAGCAGTGCAACGGACAATCTGTCCTACGAGCAGTACTTC.